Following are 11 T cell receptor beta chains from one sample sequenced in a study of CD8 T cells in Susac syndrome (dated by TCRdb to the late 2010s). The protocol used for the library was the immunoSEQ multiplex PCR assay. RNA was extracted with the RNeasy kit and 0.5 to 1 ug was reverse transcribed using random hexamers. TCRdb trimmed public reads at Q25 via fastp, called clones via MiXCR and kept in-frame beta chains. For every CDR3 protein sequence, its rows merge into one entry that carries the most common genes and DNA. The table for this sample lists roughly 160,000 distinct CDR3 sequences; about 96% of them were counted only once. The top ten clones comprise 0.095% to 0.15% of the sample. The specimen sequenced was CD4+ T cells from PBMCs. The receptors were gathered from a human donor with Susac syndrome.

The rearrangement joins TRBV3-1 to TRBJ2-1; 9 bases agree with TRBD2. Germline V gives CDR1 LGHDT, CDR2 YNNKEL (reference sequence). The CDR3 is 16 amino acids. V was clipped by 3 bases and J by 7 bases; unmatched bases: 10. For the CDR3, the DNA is TGTGCCAGCAGCCACGTCCGGCGGGGGGGGGATAATGAGCAGTTCTTC. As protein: CASSHVRRGGDNEQFF.

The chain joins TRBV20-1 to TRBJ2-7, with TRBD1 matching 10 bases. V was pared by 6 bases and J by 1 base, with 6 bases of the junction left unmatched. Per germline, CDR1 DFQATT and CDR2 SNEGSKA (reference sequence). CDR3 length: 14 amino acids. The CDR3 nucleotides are TGCAGTGCAGAGTGGGACAGGGGATCCTACGAGCAGTACTTC. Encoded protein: CSAEWDRGSYEQYF.

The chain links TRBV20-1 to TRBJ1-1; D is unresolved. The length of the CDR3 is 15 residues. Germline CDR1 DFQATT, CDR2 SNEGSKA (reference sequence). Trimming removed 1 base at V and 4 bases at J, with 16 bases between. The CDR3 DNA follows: TGCAGTGCTAGAGTTTGGGAGAGGTCGGGCACTGAAGCTTTCTTT. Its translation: CSARVWERSGTEAFF.

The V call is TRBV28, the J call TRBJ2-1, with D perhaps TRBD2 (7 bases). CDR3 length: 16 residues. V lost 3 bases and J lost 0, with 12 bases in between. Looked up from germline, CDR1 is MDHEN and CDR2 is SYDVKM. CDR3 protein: CASSFRGGSSYNEQFF. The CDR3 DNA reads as TGTGCCAGCAGTTTTAGGGGGGGAAGCTCCTACAATGAGCAGTTCTTC.

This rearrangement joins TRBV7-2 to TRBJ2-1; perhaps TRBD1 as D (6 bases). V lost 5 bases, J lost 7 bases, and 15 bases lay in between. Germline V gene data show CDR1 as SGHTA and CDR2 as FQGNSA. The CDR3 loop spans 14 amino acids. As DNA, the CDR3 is TGTGCCAGCAGCGGTTACTGGGGGCGGAATGAGCAGTTCTTC. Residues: CASSGYWGRNEQFF.

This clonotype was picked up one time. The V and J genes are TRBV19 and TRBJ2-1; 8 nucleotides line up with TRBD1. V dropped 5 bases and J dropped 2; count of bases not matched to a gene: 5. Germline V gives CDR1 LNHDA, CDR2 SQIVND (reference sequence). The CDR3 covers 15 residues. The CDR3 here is CASSRGQGPYNEQFF. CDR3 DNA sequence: TGTGCCAGTAGTCGAGGACAGGGCCCCTACAATGAGCAGTTCTTC.

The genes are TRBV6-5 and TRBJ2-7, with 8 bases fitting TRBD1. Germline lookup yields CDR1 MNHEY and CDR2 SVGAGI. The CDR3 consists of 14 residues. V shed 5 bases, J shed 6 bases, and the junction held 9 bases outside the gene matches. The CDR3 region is CASSAIQGAAEQYF. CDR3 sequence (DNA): TGTGCCAGCAGTGCTATCCAGGGGGCAGCCGAGCAGTACTTC.

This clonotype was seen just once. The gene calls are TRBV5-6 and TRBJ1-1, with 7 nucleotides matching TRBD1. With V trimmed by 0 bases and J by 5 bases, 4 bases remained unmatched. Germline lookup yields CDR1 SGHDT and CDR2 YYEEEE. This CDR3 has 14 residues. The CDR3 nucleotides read TGTGCCAGCAGCTTGGTCGACAGGGTGACTGAAGCTTTCTTT. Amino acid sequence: CASSLVDRVTEAFF.

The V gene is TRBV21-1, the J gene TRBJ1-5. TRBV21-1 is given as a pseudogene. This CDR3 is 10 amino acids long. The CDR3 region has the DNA TGTGCCACCTACATTCAGCCCCAGCATTTT. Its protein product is CATYIQPQHF.

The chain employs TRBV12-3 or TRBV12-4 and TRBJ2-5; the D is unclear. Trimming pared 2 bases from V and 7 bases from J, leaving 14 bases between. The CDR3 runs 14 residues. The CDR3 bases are TGTGCCAGCAGTTTAATGTCCGGAACCGCGACCCAGTACTTC. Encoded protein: CASSLMSGTATQYF.

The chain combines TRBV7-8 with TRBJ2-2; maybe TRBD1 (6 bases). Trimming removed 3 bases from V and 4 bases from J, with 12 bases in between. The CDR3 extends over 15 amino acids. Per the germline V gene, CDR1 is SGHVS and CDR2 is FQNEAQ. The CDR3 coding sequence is TGTGCCAGCAGCTTGTCACAGGGTGGCACCGGGGAGCTGTTTTTT. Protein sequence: CASSLSQGGTGELFF.